Given below is one TCR beta chain in context. The antigen is not known. This sample is drawn from a study of T cell responses to AZD1222 COVID-19 vaccine. Points from the study as a whole: Increased Spike-specific TCR breadth and depth were observed after two AZD1222 doses.

This CDR3 contains 14 residues. The junction had 4 bases not matched to a gene; V was cut back by 2 bases and J by 3 bases. In germline, CDR1 is LGHDT, CDR2 YNNKEL (reference sequence). Second-dose schedules of about 4 or about 12 weeks were combined. Sequencing was performed with immunoSEQ multiplex PCR; in TCRdb, only in-frame clones are kept and a portion is missing. The sample consists of approximately 150,000 clones, approximately 91% of them appearing once. This receptor was obtained from an adult who received the AZD1222 COVID-19 vaccine. V usage is TRBV3-1 (or the pseudogene TRBV3-2) and J usage is TRBJ2-7; 7 bases fit TRBD1. The specimen was peripheral blood, collected 28 days after the second AZD1222 dose. CDR3 nucleotide sequence: TGTGCCAGCAGCCAATGGGACAGTGGCTACGAGCAGTACTTC. It translates to CASSQWDSGYEQYF.